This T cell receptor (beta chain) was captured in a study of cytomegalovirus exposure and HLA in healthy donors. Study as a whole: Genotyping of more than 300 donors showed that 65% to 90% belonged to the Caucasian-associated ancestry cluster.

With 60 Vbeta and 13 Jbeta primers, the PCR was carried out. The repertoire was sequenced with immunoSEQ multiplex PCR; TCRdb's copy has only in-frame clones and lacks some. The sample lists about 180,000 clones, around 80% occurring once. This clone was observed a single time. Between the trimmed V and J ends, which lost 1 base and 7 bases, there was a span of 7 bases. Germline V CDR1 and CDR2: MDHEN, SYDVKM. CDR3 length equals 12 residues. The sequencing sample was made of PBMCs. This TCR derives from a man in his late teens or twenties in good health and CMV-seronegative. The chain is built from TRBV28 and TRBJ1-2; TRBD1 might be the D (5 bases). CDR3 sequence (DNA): TGTGCCAGCAGTTTATTGGGGGGTGGCTACACCTTC. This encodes CASSLLGGGYTF.